This T cell receptor (beta chain) was obtained from a study of blood T cell repertoires in COVID-19. Across the whole study: Acute and convalescent COVID-19 specimens originated in the United States, Italy and Spain. The cDNA or gDNA used as material had been derived from T cells, B-cell-depleted T cells, or PBMCs.

In the study's own analysis: Amplifying reference gene primers gave estimates of nucleated cell counts. Sequencing used immunoSEQ multiplex PCR; TCRdb keeps in-frame clones, though not all of them. That table gives V, J and clone size, and the DNA gave D and trimming. The sample lists around 180,000 clones; approximately 74% were seen once. V was trimmed by 7 bases and J by 0 bases, leaving 12 bases between them. The CDR3 has 14 residues. Germline V gene data show CDR1 as SQVTM and CDR2 as ANQGSEA. The chain joins TRBV29-1 to TRBJ2-2, with no clear D. The sequencing input was peripheral blood. The origin of this receptor is a woman at least 80 years old with acute or convalescent COVID-19. This chain's CDR3 is CSGFLPTNTGELFF. CDR3 DNA: TGCAGCGGGTTTCTACCTACGAACACCGGGGAGCTGTTTTTT.